Reported below is one T cell receptor (beta chain). There are many counts of this clonotype. The antigen it recognizes is unknown. No much larger clone is present one base from it, and per-base qualities are unavailable. Sequencing relied on an Illumina NovaSeq 6000. TCR cDNA was synthesized by 5'RACE template switching, which introduced a universal primer site and unique molecular identifiers. Priming for cDNA synthesis came from both the TCR alpha and TCR beta constant segments. Two PCR steps were used to amplify libraries, with sample barcodes and sequencing adapters being added in the second step. Sequencing of the libraries was done on either Illumina HiSeq 2500 (2x100 bp) or NovaSeq (2x150 bp). In the original analysis: Reads were demultiplexed and collapsed into UMI consensus sequences with MIGEC, and V(D)J alignment was performed with MiXCR. Using edgeR on replicate PBMC samples, clonotypes were called vaccine-responding if FDR was below 0.01 and the log2 fold change was above 5 up to day 15. CD4 or CD8 identity was assigned to each bulk clonotype according to whether the clonotype was present at higher abundance in the sequenced CD4 repertoire or the sequenced CD8 repertoire. Using fastp trimming at Q25 and MiXCR clonotype assembly, TCRdb reanalyzed the public sequencing data and kept in-frame beta chains. Rows with one shared CDR3 protein collapse into an entry with the most common genes and DNA. These V and J calls are TCRdb output, not the study's own analysis. This sample holds 200,000 to 300,000 distinct CDR3 sequences; roughly 3.5% were observed only once. The leading ten clones occupy under 20% of the sample.

The record originates from a study of T cells after yellow fever vaccination (dated by TCRdb to between 2017 and 2020). Some background on the complete study: Libraries from fractions with low cell numbers were prepared with the SMART-Seq v4 Ultra Low Input RNA kit. To track T-cell clones before and after primary and booster YFV17D yellow fever vaccination, bulk TCR alpha and beta repertoires were sequenced longitudinally. Two healthy male donors made up the cohort, one aged 18 to 30 years and the other aged 30 to 40 years. Blood samples were taken at several timepoints before and after primary and secondary immunization, and bulk PBMC replicates and cell subsets were isolated. Study-level results and caveats: A small fraction of clonotypes appeared in both the CD4 and CD8 compartments, likely as a result of convergent recombination. Compared with the primary T-cell response, the secondary T-cell response was weaker but faster, peaking on day 5 rather than day 15. The study included only a couple of donors, which limits how far the findings can be generalized. Computational filtering was required because FACS-sorted repertoires could contain abundant contaminating clonotypes from the bulk population. Most clones expanded after primary vaccination (almost 98% of CD4 and around 88% of CD8) were re-detected after the booster, suggesting that broad memory maintenance occurred.

The sample's treatment or condition label, in plain terms: live attenuated yellow fever vaccine strain. At each blood-draw timepoint, two biological replicates of bulk PBMCs were obtained. A standard Ficoll-Paque protocol was used to isolate PBMCs from peripheral blood. TriZol was used to extract RNA from bulk PBMCs, CD4 and CD8 fractions, and dextramer-positive and dextramer-negative fractions. The junction carries 18 bases between V and J, which are trimmed by 4 bases and 4 bases respectively. From the cysteine through the phenylalanine, the CDR3 covers 16 amino acids. The only DNA kept is the CDR3, 48 bases in frame from the first base. Per the germline V gene, SGHRS is the CDR1 and YFSETQ is the CDR2.

The receptor's source is a man aged 18 to 30 who received the YFV17D yellow fever vaccine. The source was PBMCs, collected 15 days after the yellow fever booster vaccination. Recombination connected TRBV5-1 to TRBJ2-1, and perhaps TRBD2 as D gene, on 7 matching bases. The DNA sequence is as follows: TGCGCCAGCAGCAGGGGGGCGGCTAGCGGTTACAATGAGCAGTTCTTC. Translated, it reads CASSRGAASGYNEQFF.